This TCR beta chain was sequenced in a study of sequential checkpoint blockade in melanoma (dated by TCRdb to the late 2010s). About the study as a whole: Using 1:1 randomization, the trial assigned patients either to first-line nivolumab followed by ipilimumab (arm A) or to ipilimumab followed by nivolumab (arm B). Maintenance nivolumab was given following each of the two trial sequences.

Broader findings and caveats from the paper: Larger, independent patient cohorts are needed to validate the response-prediction model that combines TCR metrics and mutation burden.

This specimen's treatment or condition label, per the study, means: randomized to nivolumab then ipilimumab (arm A) or the reverse (arm B). Prior DNA-damaging chemotherapy had not been received by any trial patient. On a FACS Aria II flow cytometer, live CD3+CD8+ cells that were negative for CD19 and CD56 were sorted from thawed PBMCs. Samples were obtained from patients with melanoma enrolled in CheckMate 064, a randomized, open-label phase II trial of sequential checkpoint blockade. Peripheral blood mononuclear cells were collected by leukapheresis, purified with Ficoll-Paque, and frozen in human serum with roughly 10% DMSO. Purity of sorted blood CD3+CD8+ cells was verified at >95% immediately after sorting, followed by DNA extraction. Sequences SGHVS (CDR1) and FNYEAQ (CDR2) are obtained from the germline V gene. Its CDR3 holds 14 amino acids, cysteine through phenylalanine. CDR3 DNA only is kept here, 42 bases in frame from base 1. V lost 4 bases and J lost 6 bases, and the count of bases not matched to a germline gene is 9.

Of note for this clone: Its antigen remains unidentified. There are no base qualities to consult, and no much larger clone falls within one base.

TCRbeta CDR3 regions were immunosequenced from genomic DNA with the immunoSEQ Assay. Genomic DNA was amplified by bias-controlled multiplex PCR before high-throughput sequencing. The original pipeline was this. To quantify the absolute abundance of each unique TCRbeta CDR3 region, the sequences were collapsed and filtered. Clonality, defined as 1 minus Pielou's evenness, was calculated using productive rearrangements only. Clones with significantly greater frequencies in on-treatment versus baseline samples were identified using a previously published method. TCRdb limited this immuneACCESS table to in-frame rearrangements with V and J called. A share of clones is missing; checked studies link under half to unresolved V genes, and the rest is unexplained. V and J calls and clone size are given by that table; D and trimming were obtained from the DNA. The table for this sample lists some 12,000 clones; over 65% of them were counted only once. Of the sample, 6.5% to 9% falls within the top ten clones.

The TCR originated in a human donor with melanoma. Recombination joined TRBV7-6 with TRBJ2-7, and 7 junction bases match TRBD1. Sequenced material: CD8+ T cells sorted from blood (inferred from file names), taken from a patient given nivolumab and ipilimumab in sequence. The nucleotide sequence is given as TGTGCCAGCAGCTCCCCGATACAGGGGCGCGAGCAGTACTTC. Translated, it gives CASSSPIQGREQYF. With the portions outside the CDR3 filled from the reference TRBV7-6 and TRBJ2-7 genes, the complete variable region becomes GAGVSQSPRYKVTKRGQDVALRCDPISGHVSLYWYRQALGQGPEFLTYFNYEAQQDKSGLPNDRFSAERPEGSISTLTIQRTEQRDSAMYRCASSSPIQGREQYFGPGTRLTVT.